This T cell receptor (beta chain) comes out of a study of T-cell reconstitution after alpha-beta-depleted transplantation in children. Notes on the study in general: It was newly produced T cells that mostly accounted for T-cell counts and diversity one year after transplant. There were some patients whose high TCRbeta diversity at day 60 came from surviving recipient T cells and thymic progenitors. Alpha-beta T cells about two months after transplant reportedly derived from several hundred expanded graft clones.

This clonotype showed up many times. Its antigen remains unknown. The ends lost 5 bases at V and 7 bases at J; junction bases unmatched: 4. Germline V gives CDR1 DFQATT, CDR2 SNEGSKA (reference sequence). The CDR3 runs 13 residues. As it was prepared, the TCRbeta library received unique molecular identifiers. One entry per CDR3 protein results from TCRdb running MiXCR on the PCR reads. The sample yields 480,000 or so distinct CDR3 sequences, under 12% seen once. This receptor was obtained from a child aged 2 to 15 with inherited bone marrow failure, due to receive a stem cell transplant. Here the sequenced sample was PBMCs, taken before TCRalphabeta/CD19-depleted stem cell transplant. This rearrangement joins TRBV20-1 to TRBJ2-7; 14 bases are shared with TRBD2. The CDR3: CSAGTSGSSEQYF. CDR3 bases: TGCAGTGCTGGGACTAGCGGGAGTAGTGAGCAGTACTTC.